Below, one TCR beta chain is given with its context. Its binding antigen is unknown. Base quality data are lacking; no much larger clone is found one base away. This sample was included in a study of PD-1 blockade in mismatch repair-deficient tumors (dated by TCRdb to between 2016 and 2019). A note on the overall study: The trial enrolled 85 to 100 consecutive patients with roughly twelve mismatch repair-deficient cancer types between late 2013 and September 2016, all previously treated and progressing. Deep sequencing of TCR CDR3 regions was used to track tumor-associated T cell clones in peripheral blood of patients responding to PD-1 blockade.

Summary of the overall study and its limitations: After pembrolizumab, tumor-resident clones, which were often undetectable in blood before treatment, expanded rapidly and then contracted, generally ahead of radiologic responses.

The CDR3, from cysteine to phenylalanine, totals 16 residues. Only the CDR3 portion is preserved as DNA: 48 bases, with reading frame beginning at the first base. In the germline V gene, CDR1 corresponds to SGHVS and CDR2 to FNYEAQ. V is reduced by 2 bases and J by 0 bases, leaving a spacing of 11 bases between them. Library construction relied on the immunoSEQ multiplex PCR assay. This immuneACCESS table, as held by TCRdb, lists in-frame sequences with V and J called but not all clones. Of the missing ones, under half trace to an unresolved V gene in checked studies; the others have no known cause. The sample includes about 100,000 clones, with over 75% observed a single time. Approximately 6.5% of the sample lies in the top ten. Mismatch repair deficiency in every enrolled patient was established by polymerase chain reaction or immunohistochemistry. TCR sequencing was carried out for three patients who responded to pembrolizumab therapy. In the phase II trial, pembrolizumab PD-1 blockade was tested prospectively in advanced mismatch repair-deficient cancers, no matter which tissue of origin the cancers came from. Peripheral blood T cell samples were gathered serially, both before PD-1 blockade started and at multiple time points afterward. Blood sampling times were expressed in weeks after the first pembrolizumab dose.

This chain is built from TRBV7-6 and TRBJ2-1, with the D segment identity uncertain. Here the sequenced sample was peripheral blood, taken roughly 36 weeks after starting pembrolizumab. The TCR comes from an adult with mismatch repair-deficient cancer. The sequence in DNA is TGTGCCAGCAGCTTAACTGCGGTGAGCTCCTACAATGAGCAGTTCTTC. Translated, it reads CASSLTAVSSYNEQFF.